This T cell receptor (beta chain) originates from a study of cytomegalovirus exposure and HLA in healthy donors. The CDR3 sequence is 16 residues long. V shed 4 bases, J shed 4 bases, and the junction held 14 bases outside the gene matches. Germline CDR1 and CDR2: SGHNT and YYREEE (reference sequence). Primers: 60 Vbeta forward and 13 Jbeta reverse. Assay: immunoSEQ multiplex PCR; the TCRdb copy retains only in-frame clones and omits some. Of roughly 180,000 clones in the sample, roughly 74% were seen once. The V and J genes are TRBV5-4 and TRBJ2-7, with TRBD2 matching 7 bases. This receptor was obtained from a woman in her twenties or thirties in good health and CMV-seropositive. Sequences were obtained from PBMCs. The CDR3 region has the DNA TGTGCCAGCAGCCTAAATCCCGAGACTAGCTTATACGAGCAGTACTTC. It is translated as CASSLNPETSLYEQYF.